The 30 T cell receptor beta chains below come from one sample, sequenced in a study of regulatory T cells in long-lasting Graves disease. Time point of the sample: newly diagnosed GD, antithyroid drugs for less than 3 months. Isolated PBMC RNA provided the starting material for the TCR library. TCR beta libraries were built with iRepertoire HTBI primers and Arm-PCR of CDR3 regions. TCRdb reprocessed the multiplex PCR reads with MiXCR, giving one entry per CDR3 protein. Among roughly 420,000 distinct CDR3 sequences, 16% were seen once, and the ten largest hold roughly 23%. The same specimen was also included in a second study, on T cells in Graves' hyperthyroidism and ophthalmopathy.

The sequences come from peripheral blood mononuclear cells (PBMCs), collected at new diagnosis, from a patient treated with antithyroid drugs. The receptors originated from a woman aged 18 to 35 with Graves disease.

Notes on this clonotype: A read error may explain this, as a much larger clone is one base away. The rearrangement joins TRBV6-2 or TRBV6-3 to TRBJ2-7; 7 nucleotides agree with TRBD1. The CDR3 sequence is 15 residues long. From germline, CDR1 is MNHEY and CDR2 SVGEGT. Written as DNA, the CDR3 is TGTGCCAGCGGGCGTACGACAGGGAGACTTTACGAGCAGCACTTC. It codes for CASGRTTGRLYEQHF.

This clonotype was observed at least ten times. This chain connects TRBV20-1 to TRBJ2-7; no clear D. V shed 3 bases and J shed 1 base, with 13 bases lying between them. This CDR3 contains 14 residues. CDR1 is DFQATT, CDR2 SNEGSKA, per germline (reference sequence). In nucleotides, the CDR3 is TGCAGTGCTAGCCTGCACGGCGTATCCTACGAGCAGTACTTC. Its protein is CSASLHGVSYEQYF.

In this sample, this clonotype turned up many times. The V gene is TRBV7-2, the J gene TRBJ2-7; weak D call: TRBD2 (6 bases). Trimming left V 5 bases short and J 0 bases short, with 14 bases between. CDR3 length equals 15 residues. Germline V gives CDR1 SGHTA, CDR2 FQGNSA. CDR3 DNA sequence: TGTGCCAGCAGCCTAAATAGCGGAAGCTCCTACGAGCAGTACTTC. Amino acids: CASSLNSGSSYEQYF.

This clonotype has ten or more counts. This chain connects TRBV28 to TRBJ2-1; 11 bases map to TRBD2. The junction had 5 bases not matched to a gene; V was cut back by 6 bases and J by 4 bases. Per germline, CDR1 MDHEN and CDR2 SYDVKM. This CDR3 spans 15 amino acids. CDR3 sequence reads: CASRLTSGDYNEQFF. The CDR3 bases are TGTGCCAGCAGGCTGACTAGCGGGGATTACAATGAGCAGTTCTTC.

The chain couples TRBV27 to TRBJ2-3; D is undetermined. The CDR3 runs 13 residues. Germline V gene data show CDR1 as MNHEY and CDR2 as SMNVEV (reference sequence). V was clipped by 4 bases and J by 2 bases, with 7 bases between them. The CDR3 region is CASSSPVTDTQYF. The CDR3 nucleotides read TGTGCCAGCAGTTCCCCCGTCACAGATACGCAGTATTTT.

This clonotype was picked up many times. The V and J genes are TRBV6-9 and TRBJ2-3, with D possibly TRBD2 on 7 matching bases. The germline V gene has CDR1 MNHGY and CDR2 SVAAGI. The CDR3 totals 15 residues. Between the trimmed V and J ends, which lost 3 bases and 3 bases, there was a span of 13 bases. The CDR3 DNA follows: TGTGCCAGCAGTTACGAGGGAGGGGGGACAGATACGCAGTATTTT. This gives the protein CASSYEGGGTDTQYF.

Of note for this clonotype: Possible read error: a much larger clone is one base away. Since the CDR3 does not end with the conserved phenylalanine or tryptophan, this likely comes from a read error. The chain has TRBV20-1 and TRBJ2-1, with 11 nucleotides matching TRBD2. Unmatched junction bases numbered 6, after V lost 1 base and J lost 4 bases. The length of the CDR3 is 16 residues. Germline V lookup: CDR1 DFQATT, CDR2 SNEGSKA (reference sequence). The CDR3 DNA is TGCAGTGCTAGAGTAGCGGGAGGGGGGCCTTACAATGAGCAGTTCCTC. Protein: CSARVAGGGPYNEQFL.

This clonotype was detected a few times. CDR3 sequence reads: CASSTGVSYEQYF. The DNA of the CDR3 is TGCGCCAGCAGCACTGGCGTTTCCTACGAGCAGTACTTC. V and J are TRBV4-3 and TRBJ2-1; D uncertain. The J call may be in error: the DNA end matches TRBJ2-7 better. Germline V gene data show CDR1 as LGHNA and CDR2 as YSLEER. This CDR3 has 13 amino acids.

This clonotype showed up just a few times. This chain uses TRBV11-3 with TRBJ2-2, with 10 positions matching TRBD1. The CDR3 has 15 residues. Germline V gene lookup returns CDR1 SGHNT and CDR2 YENEEA. The junction had 6 bases not matched to a gene; V was cut back by 5 bases and J by 6 bases. In nucleotides, the CDR3 is TGTGCCAGCAGCCCCCACGGACAGGGGGCCGGGGAGCTGTTTTTT. It is translated as CASSPHGQGAGELFF. Complete variable domain (other parts from reference TRBV11-3 and TRBJ2-2): EAGVVQSPRYKIIEKKQPVAFWCNPISGHNTLYWYLQNLGQGPELLIRYENEEAVDDSQLPKDRFSAERLKGVDSTLKIQPAELGDSAVYLCASSPHGQGAGELFFGEGSRLTVL.

This clonotype has at least ten counts. The V and J genes are TRBV20-1 and TRBJ2-3, with no clear D. The V gene lost 6 bases and the J gene lost 6 bases, with 13 bases spanning the gap. CDR3 size: 12 residues. Germline-derived CDR1 and CDR2 are DFQATT and SNEGSKA (reference sequence). Here the CDR3 reads CSALGSGDTQYF. The CDR3 region has the DNA TGCAGTGCCCTCGGCTCTGGGGATACGCAGTATTTT.

This clonotype has ten or more counts. The chain is built from TRBV12-3 or TRBV12-4 and TRBJ2-7, with TRBD1 as a possible D gene (5 bases). The ends were cut back, 2 bases at V and 3 bases at J, with 11 bases in the middle. The CDR3 consists of 14 residues. CDR3 amino acids: CASSLQGSIYEQYF. CDR3 sequence (DNA): TGTGCCAGCAGTTTACAGGGTAGCATCTACGAGCAGTACTTC.

This clonotype occurred many times. The chain uses TRBV5-1 and TRBJ2-1, with 9 bases that match TRBD2. J gave up 1 base and V 0 bases, and 5 bases lay outside the gene matches. The germline gives CDR1 SGHRS, CDR2 YFSETQ. CDR3 length: 17 amino acids. The CDR3 nucleotides are TGCGCCAGCAGCTTGGTTAGCGGGAGTTTATCCTACAATGAGCAGTTCTTC. Protein product: CASSLVSGSLSYNEQFF.

This chain uses TRBV12-3 or TRBV12-4 with TRBJ1-4; unclear D gene. The CDR3 is made up of 14 amino acids. V dropped 5 bases and J dropped 9 bases, with 16 bases sitting between them. Here the CDR3 reads CASSVSGLRKKLFF. CDR3 nucleotides: TGTGCCAGCAGTGTATCGGGGTTGAGGAAAAAACTGTTTTTT.

The genes are TRBV12-3 or TRBV12-4 and TRBJ2-3, with a tentative D call TRBD2 (5 bases). CDR3 length: 14 residues. V lost 10 bases and J lost 6, with 20 bases in between. CDR3 DNA: TGTGCCATCCACATGGGGTCCCGGGGTGATACGCAGTATTTT. Its translation is CAIHMGSRGDTQYF.

This clonotype was seen many times. This rearrangement joins TRBV6-2 or TRBV6-3 to TRBJ1-1, with D possibly matching TRBD1 (6 bases). Germline assignment: CDR1 MNHEY and CDR2 SVGEGT. The V gene lost 6 bases and the J gene lost 3 bases, with 17 bases spanning the gap. The CDR3 totals 15 residues. DNA of the CDR3: TGTGCCAGCAGATCTCGAAACAGGGTGGACACTGAAGCTTTCTTT. It is translated as CASRSRNRVDTEAFF.

The gene calls are TRBV6-2 or TRBV6-3 and TRBJ2-2; D remains ambiguous. The CDR3 spans 15 residues. CDR1 is MNHEY, CDR2 SVGEGT, per germline. The V end lost 8 bases, the J end lost 3 bases, and 16 bases lay between the germline ends. The CDR3 DNA follows: TGTGCCAGCCGATGGCAGATGATAGACACCGGGGAGCTGTTTTTT. Its translation is CASRWQMIDTGELFF.

This clonotype appeared a few times. This chain uses TRBV19 with TRBJ2-7, with TRBD2 identical over 9 bases. With V trimmed by 4 bases and J by 5 bases, 9 bases remained unmatched. In germline, CDR1 is LNHDA, CDR2 SQIVND (reference sequence). CDR3 size: 15 residues. The CDR3 region has the DNA TGTGCCAGTAGTACCTTAGCGGGAGCTCTCAACGAGCAGTACTTC. The encoded protein is CASSTLAGALNEQYF.

The table lists this clonotype with many counts. The chain is built from TRBV13 and TRBJ2-1, with 13 positions matching TRBD2. From germline, CDR1 is PRHDT and CDR2 FYEKMQ (reference sequence). This CDR3 comprises 15 residues. Trimming at V came to 6 bases and at J to 9 bases, leaving 8 bases not matched to a gene. CDR3 coding DNA: TGTGCCAGCAGGTCAACTAGCGGGAGGGTCAGTGAGCAGTTCTTC. Amino acid sequence: CASRSTSGRVSEQFF.

This clonotype was picked up many times. The V gene is TRBV2, the J gene TRBJ2-1; TRBD1 matches 10 bases. The length of the CDR3 is 17 residues. J gave up 5 bases and V 5 bases, and 12 bases lay outside the gene matches. Germline CDR1 SNHLY, CDR2 FYNNEI. DNA of the CDR3: TGTGCCAGCAGTCTCCGGGACAGGGGAAGATTCGACAATGAGCAGTTCTTC. Protein sequence: CASSLRDRGRFDNEQFF.

The chain uses TRBV29-1 and TRBJ1-2; D not resolved. This CDR3 contains 12 residues. Germline V lookup: CDR1 SQVTM, CDR2 ANQGSEA. The V gene lost 4 bases and the J gene lost 7 bases, with 13 bases spanning the gap. CDR3 sequence: CSVGLMNFGYTF. The CDR3 nucleotides are TGCAGCGTTGGTTTGATGAATTTTGGCTACACCTTC.

This clonotype came up many times. The chain has TRBV12-3 or TRBV12-4 and TRBJ2-7; 12 nucleotides agree with TRBD2. The CDR3 is made up of 15 amino acids. V was pared by 6 bases and J by 5 bases, with 8 bases of the junction left unmatched. The CDR3 bases are TGTGCCAGCAGCCCACTAGCGGGAGGTATCCACGAGCAGTACTTC. This encodes CASSPLAGGIHEQYF.

The sample holds many counts of this clonotype. J is TRBJ2-6 and V is TRBV27; TRBD1 might be the D (5 bases). Trimming left V 3 bases short and J 0 bases short, with 21 bases between. The CDR3 is 20 amino acids. Per germline, CDR1 MNHEY and CDR2 SMNVEV (reference sequence). The CDR3 DNA follows: TGTGCCAGCAGTTTCCGCCGGACAACCTCCTTGAGCTCTGGGGCCAACGTCCTGACTTTC. Its translation: CASSFRRTTSLSSGANVLTF.

The V and J genes are TRBV12-3 or TRBV12-4 and TRBJ1-3; tentatively, D is TRBD1 (6 bases). The V end was cut by 6 bases, the J end by 0 bases, with 9 bases between. The CDR3 runs to 14 residues. The CDR3 sequence is CASREGGSGNTIYF. In nucleotides, the CDR3 is TGTGCCAGCAGGGAGGGGGGCTCTGGAAACACCATATATTTT.

This clonotype was recorded many times. The J gene is TRBJ2-7, the V gene TRBV6-1, with D uncertain. Germline loops: CDR1 MNHNS, CDR2 SASEGT. This CDR3 contains 14 residues. The germline V and J ends were trimmed by 3 bases and 3 bases, with 12 bases remaining between them. The CDR3 bases are TGTGCCAGCAGTGACCACGGAGCTCGCTACGAGCAGTACTTC. Protein sequence: CASSDHGARYEQYF.

This clonotype was counted between two and nine times. The chain carries TRBV7-2 and TRBJ2-6; D is unclear. The CDR3 loop spans 15 amino acids. Germline V gene lookup returns CDR1 SGHTA and CDR2 FQGNSA. Trimming took off 2 bases at V and 0 bases at J, with 5 bases between the two ends. The CDR3 spells CASSLMSSGANVLTF. CDR3 sequence (DNA): TGTGCCAGCAGCTTAATGAGCTCTGGGGCCAACGTCCTGACTTTC. Using reference TRBV7-2 and TRBJ2-6 for the parts outside the CDR3, the full variable domain is GAGVSQSPSNKVTEKGKDVELRCDPISGHTALYWYRQSLGQGLEFLIYFQGNSAPDKSGLPSDRFSAERTGGSVSTLTIQRTQQEDSAVYLCASSLMSSGANVLTFGAGSRLTVL.

In this sample, this clonotype turned up many times. This chain uses TRBV20-1 with TRBJ1-1, with 7 bases aligning to TRBD1. This CDR3 is 15 amino acids long. Germline trimming cut 3 bases from V and 1 base from J; bases unmatched to any gene: 8. Germline V gene lookup returns CDR1 DFQATT and CDR2 SNEGSKA (reference sequence). The CDR3 here is CSARGTGTANTEAFF. For the CDR3, the DNA is TGCAGTGCTAGGGGGACGGGGACAGCGAACACTGAAGCTTTCTTT.

This clonotype was recorded many times. This chain links TRBV28 with TRBJ1-6, with D perhaps TRBD1 (5 bases). V was clipped by 7 bases and J by 2 bases, with 15 bases between them. CDR1 and CDR2 (germline): MDHEN, SYDVKM. This CDR3 is 16 amino acids long. CDR3 in amino acids: CASKGMGRPYNSPLHF. The CDR3 bases are TGTGCCAGCAAGGGGATGGGACGGCCCTATAATTCACCCCTCCACTTT.

The rearrangement links TRBV12-3 or TRBV12-4 to TRBJ1-6; 7 bases agree with TRBD1. The CDR3 totals 16 residues. The V gene end was trimmed by 2 bases and the J gene end by 9 bases; junction bases not matched to a gene: 10. The CDR3 region has the DNA TGTGCCAGCAGTTTATTCGACAGGGCAGTGGGTTCACCCCTCCACTTT. Amino acid sequence: CASSLFDRAVGSPLHF.

In its sample, this clonotype was seen a few times. J is TRBJ2-1 and V is TRBV7-3; TRBD2 matches at 12 bases. The CDR3 extends over 16 amino acids. Germline CDR1 reads SGHTA; CDR2 reads FQGTGA. Trimming removed 2 bases from V and 8 bases from J; junction bases left unmatched: 7. The CDR3: CASSLSTSGSLYEQFF. The CDR3, as DNA: TGTGCCAGCAGCTTATCGACTAGCGGGAGTTTATATGAGCAGTTCTTC.

This clonotype was seen at least ten times. The rearrangement joins TRBV27 to TRBJ2-1, with unresolved D. The CDR3 is 13 residues long. V was clipped by 1 base and J by 7 bases, with 8 bases between them. Germline V CDR1 and CDR2: MNHEY, SMNVEV (reference sequence). CDR3 nucleotides: TGTGCCAGCAGTTTATTCCCTCTTAATGAGCAGTTCTTC. Protein: CASSLFPLNEQFF.